This TCR beta chain originates from a study of shared clonotypes between healthy human individuals. The CDR3 is made up of 14 amino acids. Germline CDR1 reads SGHRS; CDR2 reads YFSETQ. With 4 bases clipped from V and 5 bases from J, the junction kept 3 bases outside the gene matches. Sequenced by immunoSEQ multiplex PCR; TCRdb stores in-frame clones only, minus some. The profile covers 850,000 to 1,200,000 clones, with around 75% appearing a single time and over 1.3% taken by the ten largest. The sample was memory CD4+ T cells sorted from blood. Documented subset: CD45RA-negative fraction. The V gene is TRBV5-1, the J gene TRBJ2-2, with 9 bases fitting TRBD1. The source is a man aged 18 to 30 in good health. CDR3 nucleotides: TGCGCCAGCAGCCAAGGACAGGGGACCGGGGAGCTGTTTTTT. Amino acids: CASSQGQGTGELFF.